This T cell receptor (beta chain) was sequenced in a study of T cell repertoires in cytomegalovirus infection. Study-level information: Carrying CMV and the relevant HLA type showed in public TCR beta signatures.

Study-wide results and caveats: Cumulative frequency (of public TCR beta family members) identified carriers of CMV plus the relevant HLA. Dominating the ex vivo response were TCR beta clonotypes that were CMV-specific and HLA-C-restricted.

TCRdb re-called the reads through MiXCR, storing one row per CDR3 protein. Of a few hundred thousand distinct CDR3 sequences listed, around 9.5% are singletons. Losses at the gene ends were 0 bases for V and 3 bases for J; bases not matched to a gene: 7. The CDR3 is 16 residues long. The V gene's germline CDR1 is DFQATT and CDR2 SNEGSKA (reference sequence). This clonotype was observed a handful of times. Antigen unknown. Material: PBMCs. The chain employs TRBV20-1 and TRBJ2-7; TRBD2 aligns across 11 bases. This receptor was obtained from a human donor in good health (CMV status not recorded). Some clones in this sample may be carry-over from other donors' samples. The CDR3 region is CSARDLSSGRNYEQYF. CDR3 bases: TGCAGTGCTAGAGATCTTTCTAGCGGGAGGAACTACGAGCAGTACTTC.